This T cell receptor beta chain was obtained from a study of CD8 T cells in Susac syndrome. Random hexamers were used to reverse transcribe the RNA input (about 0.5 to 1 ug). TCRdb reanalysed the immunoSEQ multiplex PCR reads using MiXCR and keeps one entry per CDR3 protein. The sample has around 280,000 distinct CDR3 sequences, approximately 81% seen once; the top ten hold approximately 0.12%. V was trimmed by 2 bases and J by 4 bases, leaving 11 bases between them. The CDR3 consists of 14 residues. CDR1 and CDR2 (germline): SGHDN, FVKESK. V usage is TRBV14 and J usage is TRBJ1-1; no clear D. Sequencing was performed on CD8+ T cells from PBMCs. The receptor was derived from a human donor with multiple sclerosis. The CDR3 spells CASSQFGMSTEAFF. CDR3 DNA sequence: TGTGCCAGCAGCCAATTTGGGATGAGCACTGAAGCTTTCTTT.